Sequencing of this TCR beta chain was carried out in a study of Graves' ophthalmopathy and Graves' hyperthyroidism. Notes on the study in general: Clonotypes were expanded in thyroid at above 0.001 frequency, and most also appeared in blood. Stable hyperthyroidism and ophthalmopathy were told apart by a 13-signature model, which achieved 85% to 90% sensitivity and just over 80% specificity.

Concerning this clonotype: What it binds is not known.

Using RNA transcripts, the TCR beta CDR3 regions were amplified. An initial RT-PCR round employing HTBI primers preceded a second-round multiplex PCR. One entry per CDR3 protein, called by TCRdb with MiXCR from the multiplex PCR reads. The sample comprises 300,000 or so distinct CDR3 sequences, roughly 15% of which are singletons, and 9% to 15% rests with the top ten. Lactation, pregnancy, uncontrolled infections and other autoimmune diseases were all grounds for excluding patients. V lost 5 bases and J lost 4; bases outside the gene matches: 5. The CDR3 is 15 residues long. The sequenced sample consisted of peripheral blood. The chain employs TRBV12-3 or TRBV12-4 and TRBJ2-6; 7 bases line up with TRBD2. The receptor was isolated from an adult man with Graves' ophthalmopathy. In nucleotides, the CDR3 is TGTGCCAGCAGTGCGGGGGTCCGCGGGGCCAACGTCCTGACTTTC. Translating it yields CASSAGVRGANVLTF.